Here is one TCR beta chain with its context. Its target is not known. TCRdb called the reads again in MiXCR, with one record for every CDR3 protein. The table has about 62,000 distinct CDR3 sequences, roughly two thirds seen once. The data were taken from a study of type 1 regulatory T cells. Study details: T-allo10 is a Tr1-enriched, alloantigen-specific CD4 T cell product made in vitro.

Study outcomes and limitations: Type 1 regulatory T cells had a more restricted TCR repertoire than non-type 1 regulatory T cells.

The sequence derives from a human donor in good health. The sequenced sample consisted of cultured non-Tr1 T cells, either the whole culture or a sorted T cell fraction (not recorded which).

The CDR3 loop reads CASSTRTGPNQPQHF. In nucleotides, the CDR3 is TGTGCCAGCAGTACTCGGACAGGGCCTAATCAGCCCCAGCATTTT. The genes are TRBV12-3 or TRBV12-4 and TRBJ1-5; the match to TRBD1 covers 8 bases. This CDR3 is built from 15 residues. Losses at the gene ends were 5 bases for V and 4 bases for J; bases not matched to a gene: 7.